A single sample is the source of the 30 T cell receptor beta chains below, sequenced in a study of cytomegalovirus exposure and HLA in healthy donors. Produced via immunoSEQ multiplex PCR; TCRdb's table is partial and in-frame only. The table includes 80,000 to 100,000 clones, around 90% detected once. Sequencing was performed on PBMCs. These receptors were collected from a young man in good health and CMV-seronegative.

The chain combines TRBV6-6 with TRBJ2-2; 11 positions agree with TRBD2. Looked up from germline, CDR1 is MNHNY and CDR2 is SVGAGI (reference sequence). With 4 bases clipped from V and 7 bases from J, the junction kept 5 bases outside the gene matches. The CDR3 consists of 15 residues. The CDR3 DNA follows: TGTGCCAGCAGTTTAGCGGGGGGGCTTAACGGGGAGCTGTTTTTT. Amino acid sequence: CASSLAGGLNGELFF.

V is TRBV11-3 and J is TRBJ2-3, with TRBD2 identical over 10 bases. From germline, CDR1 is SGHNT and CDR2 YENEEA. V lost 2 bases, J lost 4 bases, and 6 bases stayed unmatched. The CDR3 sequence is 16 residues long. The CDR3 region has the DNA TGTGCCAGCAGCTTAAAGGGTAGCGGGGGGCCAGATACGCAGTATTTT. Residues: CASSLKGSGGPDTQYF. The variable domain in full, completed from reference TRBV11-3 and TRBJ2-3, reads EAGVVQSPRYKIIEKKQPVAFWCNPISGHNTLYWYLQNLGQGPELLIRYENEEAVDDSQLPKDRFSAERLKGVDSTLKIQPAELGDSAVYLCASSLKGSGGPDTQYFGPGTRLTVL.

This clone was detected only once. The chain has TRBV5-8 and TRBJ2-7; perhaps TRBD1 as D (6 bases). V lost 3 bases and J lost 5, with 18 bases in between. Germline CDR1 and CDR2: SGHTS and YDEGEE. This CDR3 has 15 amino acids. For the CDR3, the DNA is TGTGCCAGCAGCTCAGGGACGTACAGGGTCGACGAGCAGTACTTC. Translated, it gives CASSSGTYRVDEQYF.

The CDR3 region has the DNA TGTGCCAGCAGCGATGACTCAACGTACAATGAGCAGTTCTTC. Its translation is CASSDDSTYNEQFF. V is TRBV6-5 and J is TRBJ2-1, with unresolved D. This CDR3 contains 14 residues. The germline V gene encodes CDR1 MNHEY and CDR2 SVGAGI. Trimming took off 6 bases at V and 4 bases at J, with 13 bases between the two ends.

This chain connects TRBV28 to TRBJ2-7; 7 bases line up with TRBD2. Per the germline V gene, CDR1 is MDHEN and CDR2 is SYDVKM. Trimming cost V 7 bases and J 1 base; bases outside gene matches: 10. This CDR3 spans 15 amino acids. In DNA form, the CDR3 reads TGTGCCAGCACGAAAATACGAGCGGGATCCTACGAGCAGTACTTC. Residues: CASTKIRAGSYEQYF.

V usage is TRBV6-4 and J usage is TRBJ2-7; 7 positions match TRBD1. Germline trimming cut 10 bases from V and 1 base from J; bases unmatched to any gene: 16. In germline, CDR1 is MRHNA, CDR2 SNTAGT. This CDR3 spans 16 amino acids. This CDR3 is CATPGPIQGNSYEQYF. The CDR3 DNA sequence: TGTGCCACCCCGGGCCCGATACAGGGGAATTCCTACGAGCAGTACTTC.

The V and J genes are TRBV6-7 and TRBJ2-1, with TRBD1 matching over 7 bases. TRBV6-7 is known as an ORF, though its function is uncertain. This CDR3 has 14 amino acids. Trimming cost V 4 bases and J 0 bases; bases outside gene matches: 0. The CDR3 here is CASSWDSSYNEQFF. Here the CDR3 DNA reads TGTGCCAGCAGTTGGGACAGCTCCTACAATGAGCAGTTCTTC.

J is TRBJ2-7 and V is TRBV11-3, with D perhaps matching TRBD2 (6 bases). CDR3 length: 12 residues. V lost 3 bases to trimming and J lost 6 bases, with 9 bases between them. CDR1 and CDR2 (germline): SGHNT, YENEEA. As DNA, the CDR3 is TGTGCCAGCAGCTTCAGTAGCGGCGAGCAGTACTTC. Translated: CASSFSSGEQYF.

There are a few counts of this clone. The chain is built from TRBV5-6 and TRBJ1-2; possibly TRBD1 for D (6 bases). The CDR3 consists of 13 residues. V was clipped by 0 bases and J by 8 bases, with 11 bases between them. Germline lookup yields CDR1 SGHDT and CDR2 YYEEEE. CDR3 sequence: CASSLGDMKGYTF. The CDR3 nucleotides read TGTGCCAGCAGCTTGGGGGACATGAAGGGCTACACCTTC.

This clone appeared once. V and J are TRBV5-4 and TRBJ2-7; the D is unclear. The germline V gene has CDR1 SGHNT and CDR2 YYREEE (reference sequence). The CDR3 is made up of 11 amino acids. The germline V and J ends were trimmed by 3 bases and 1 base, with 2 bases remaining between them. Written as DNA, the CDR3 is TGTGCCAGCAGCTCTTCCTACGAGCAGTACTTC. Protein sequence: CASSSSYEQYF. The full variable domain, its missing parts supplied by reference TRBV5-4 and TRBJ2-7, is ETGVTQSPTHLIKTRGQQVTLRCSSQSGHNTVSWYQQALGQGPQFIFQYYREEENGRGNFPPRFSGLQFPNYSSELNVNALELDDSALYLCASSSSYEQYFGPGTRLTVT.

V gene TRBV5-1 combines with J gene TRBJ2-5, with 10 bases lining up with TRBD2. CDR3 length equals 17 residues. With 3 bases clipped from V and 5 bases from J, the junction kept 13 bases outside the gene matches. Germline V gene data show CDR1 as SGHRS and CDR2 as YFSETQ. CDR3 DNA: TGCGCCAGCAGCTCCCCACTCACTAGCGGGACGTCGGAGACCCAGTACTTC. Amino acids: CASSSPLTSGTSETQYF.

The count of this clone is one. The chain has TRBV28 and TRBJ1-1, with D perhaps matching TRBD1 (5 bases). Between the trimmed V and J ends, which lost 5 bases and 1 base, there was a span of 14 bases. CDR1 and CDR2 from the germline V gene are MDHEN and SYDVKM. This CDR3 has 15 amino acids. The CDR3 loop is CASSPWGGRNTEAFF. DNA for the CDR3: TGTGCCAGCAGTCCCTGGGGGGGGAGGAACACTGAAGCTTTCTTT.

The chain combines TRBV6-1 with TRBJ2-2; 9 nucleotides line up with TRBD2. J was trimmed by 7 bases and V by 5 bases; bases with no gene match: 5. The germline gives CDR1 MNHNS, CDR2 SASEGT. The CDR3 sequence is 14 residues long. The CDR3 DNA sequence: TGTGCCAGCAGTTCCGGGACTAGCCACGGGGAGCTGTTTTTT. The encoded protein is CASSSGTSHGELFF.

The chain couples TRBV9 to TRBJ2-7; 8 bases fit TRBD1. The CDR3 extends over 13 amino acids. V lost 3 bases and J lost 2; bases outside the gene matches: 1. The germline V gene has CDR1 SGDLS and CDR2 YYNGEE. CDR3 residues: CASSAGQAYEQYF. The CDR3 DNA is TGTGCCAGCAGCGCGGGACAGGCCTACGAGCAGTACTTC. Complete variable domain (other parts from reference TRBV9 and TRBJ2-7): DSGVTQTPKHLITATGQRVTLRCSPRSGDLSVYWYQQSLDQGLQFLIQYYNGEERAKGNILERFSAQQFPDLHSELNLSSLELGDSALYFCASSAGQAYEQYFGPGTRLTVT.

The J gene is TRBJ2-7, the V gene TRBV9; D perhaps matches TRBD1 (6 bases). Germline CDR1 SGDLS, CDR2 YYNGEE. Trimming pared 1 base from V and 2 bases from J, leaving 10 bases between. This CDR3 comprises 14 residues. The CDR3 DNA is TGTGCCAGCAGCGTATCTGACAGGCCCTACGAGCAGTACTTC. It is translated as CASSVSDRPYEQYF.

The chain joins TRBV11-2 to TRBJ1-1; no reliable D call. Looked up from germline, CDR1 is SGHAT and CDR2 is FQNNGV. The CDR3 is made up of 16 amino acids. Between the trimmed V and J ends, which lost 4 bases and 1 base, there was a span of 16 bases. The CDR3 loop is CASSSTRPTGNTEAFF. The DNA of the CDR3 is TGTGCCAGCAGCTCCACTCGGCCTACGGGGAACACTGAAGCTTTCTTT.

Only a few counts were recorded for this clone. The genes are TRBV6-4 and TRBJ1-4; D uncertain. V lost 4 bases and J 4 bases, leaving 10 bases between the germline ends. The CDR3 length is 14 residues. The germline V gene has CDR1 MRHNA and CDR2 SNTAGT. The CDR3 reads CASSARILNEKLFF. CDR3 nucleotide sequence: TGTGCCAGCAGTGCTCGTATCCTTAATGAAAAACTGTTTTTT.

This chain links TRBV5-4 with TRBJ2-2, with D tentatively TRBD1 (6 bases). CDR1 and CDR2 (germline): SGHNT, YYREEE (reference sequence). Trimming took 4 bases from V and 6 from J, leaving 10 bases between them. The CDR3 extends over 13 amino acids. The CDR3 protein is CASSERTAGELFF. As DNA, the CDR3 is TGTGCCAGCAGCGAACGGACAGCCGGGGAGCTGTTTTTT.

The V call is TRBV28, the J call TRBJ2-5; D might be TRBD1 (6 bases). The J call may be wrong; the DNA end is better matched by TRBJ2-7. The CDR3 sequence is 15 residues long. Germline CDR1 and CDR2: MDHEN and SYDVKM. The CDR3 reads CASSDIEAGVNEQYF. CDR3 DNA: TGTGCCAGCAGTGATATTGAGGCAGGGGTAAACGAGCAGTACTTC.

The genes are TRBV4-1 and TRBJ2-2, with D unclear. The CDR3 has 12 amino acids. The germline CDR1 and CDR2 sequences are MGHRA and YSYEKL. The V gene lost 3 bases and the J gene lost 5 bases, with 4 bases spanning the gap. The CDR3 region is CASSHLTGELFF. CDR3 nucleotides: TGCGCCAGCAGCCACCTTACCGGGGAGCTGTTTTTT.

The chain links TRBV15 to TRBJ2-1, with D unclear. Per germline, CDR1 LNHNV and CDR2 YYDKDF (reference sequence). CDR3 size: 14 residues. Between the trimmed V and J ends, which lost 1 base and 7 bases, there was a span of 11 bases. The CDR3 nucleotides read TGTGCCACCAGCAGAGTTGTCACGGAGAATGAGCAGTTCTTC. Its translation: CATSRVVTENEQFF.

This chain uses TRBV19 with TRBJ1-5; TRBD1 aligns across 10 bases. The V and J ends lost 7 bases and 6 bases, in that order; junction bases with no gene match: 6. The germline V gene encodes CDR1 LNHDA and CDR2 SQIVND (reference sequence). The CDR3 is 14 residues long. The CDR3 is CASTGQGEGQPQHF. The CDR3 region has the DNA TGTGCCAGTACAGGACAGGGGGAGGGTCAGCCCCAGCATTTT.

The rearrangement joins TRBV6-6 to TRBJ2-7; 7 bases map to TRBD2. The CDR3 is 13 amino acids. V was clipped by 6 bases and J by 3 bases; unmatched bases: 5. Germline V lookup: CDR1 MNHNY, CDR2 SVGAGI (reference sequence). CDR3 sequence (DNA): TGTGCCAGCAGATCCCCTAGCGGCTACGAGCAGTACTTC. It yields the protein CASRSPSGYEQYF.

V is TRBV2 and J is TRBJ1-2; no definite D call. Germline V CDR1 and CDR2: SNHLY, FYNNEI. The CDR3 runs to 14 residues. V dropped 6 bases and J dropped 2 bases, with 13 bases sitting between them. The CDR3 DNA is TGTGCCAGCAGGGCCCCGAGGAGGAACTATGGCTACACCTTC. Protein product: CASRAPRRNYGYTF.

This chain joins TRBV27 and TRBJ2-7, with TRBD1 as a possible D gene (6 bases). The CDR3 spans 14 residues. Trimming took off 3 bases at V and 4 bases at J, with 13 bases between the two ends. Germline CDR1 is MNHEY and CDR2 is SMNVEV (reference sequence). The CDR3 protein is CASSFGRGLYEQYF. The CDR3 bases are TGTGCCAGCAGTTTCGGCAGGGGTTTGTACGAGCAGTACTTC.

This clone appeared many times. V usage is TRBV6-1 and J usage is TRBJ2-3, with 7 bases identical to TRBD2. The CDR3 consists of 15 residues. With V trimmed by 4 bases and J by 4 bases, 8 bases remained unmatched. Germline CDR1 and CDR2: MNHNS and SASEGT. Written as DNA, the CDR3 is TGTGCCAGCAGTGGGGTCGGGCGGGAGCCAGATACGCAGTATTTT. Translating it yields CASSGVGREPDTQYF.

This clone was picked up a small number of times. The genes are TRBV19 and TRBJ2-7, with D maybe TRBD1 (5 bases). The CDR3 runs to 16 residues. V shed 3 bases and J shed 1 base, with 16 bases lying between them. Looked up from germline, CDR1 is LNHDA and CDR2 is SQIVND (reference sequence). The chain's CDR3 is CASSISPRDRSYEQYF. The CDR3, as DNA: TGTGCCAGTAGTATTTCTCCCAGGGATCGTTCCTACGAGCAGTACTTC.

The chain combines TRBV7-3 with TRBJ2-3; 7 bases fit TRBD2. Looked up from germline, CDR1 is SGHTA and CDR2 is FQGTGA. This CDR3 has 16 amino acids. V trimming: 1 base; J trimming: 6 bases; junction bases outside the gene matches: 10. The CDR3 DNA sequence: TGTGCCAGCAGCTTAAAAGGCTTTACCGGGGGGGATACGCAGTATTTT. As protein: CASSLKGFTGGDTQYF. The full variable domain, rest sourced from reference TRBV7-3 and TRBJ2-3, is GAGVSQTPSNKVTEKGKYVELRCDPISGHTALYWYRQSLGQGPEFLIYFQGTGAADDSGLPNDRFFAVRPEGSVSTLKIQRTERGDSAVYLCASSLKGFTGGDTQYFGPGTRLTVL.

Notes on this clone: An end of the junction does not agree with germline; a read error may underlie this. The genes are TRBV7-2 and TRBJ2-1; 9 bases are a match to TRBD2. The germline gives CDR1 SGHTA, CDR2 FQGNSA. The length of the CDR3 is 13 residues. The CDR3 region is CASSLSGGGGSIF. Written as DNA, the CDR3 is TGTGCCAGCAGCTTATCGGGCGGGGGGGGCAGTATCTTC.

The CDR3: CASSGPAGSSNEQFF. CDR3 DNA sequence: TGTGCCAGCAGTGGTCCGGCGGGAAGTAGCAATGAGCAGTTCTTC. The genes are TRBV6-1 and TRBJ2-1; the D gene is possibly TRBD2 (6 bases). Germline CDR1 is MNHNS and CDR2 is SASEGT. The CDR3 loop spans 15 amino acids. V was cut by 4 bases and J by 6 bases, with 16 bases left in between.